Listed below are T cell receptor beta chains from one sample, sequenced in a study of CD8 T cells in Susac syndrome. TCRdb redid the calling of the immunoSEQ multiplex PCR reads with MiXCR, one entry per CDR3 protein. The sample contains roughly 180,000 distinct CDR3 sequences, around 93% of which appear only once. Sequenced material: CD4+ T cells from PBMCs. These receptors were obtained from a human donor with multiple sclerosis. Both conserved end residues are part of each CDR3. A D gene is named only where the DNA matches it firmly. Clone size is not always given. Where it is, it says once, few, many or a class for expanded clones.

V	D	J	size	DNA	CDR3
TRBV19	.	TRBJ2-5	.	TGTGCCACCCGGGACGGATTAGAGACCCAGTACTTC	CATRDGLETQYF
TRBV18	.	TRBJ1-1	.	TGTGCCAGCTCAAGAAACAGAGGGATGAACACTGAAGCTTTCTTT	CASSRNRGMNTEAFF
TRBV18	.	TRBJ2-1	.	TGTGCCAGCTCACCCCTAAGAATGAGCAATGAGCAGTTCTTC	CASSPLRMSNEQFF
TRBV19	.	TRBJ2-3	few	TGTGCCAGTAGTATAGGTCGCTCGATCACAGATACGCAGTATTTT	CASSIGRSITDTQYF
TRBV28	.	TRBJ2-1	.	TGTGCCAGCATTCAGGGGGGGCCGAACAATGAGCAGTTCTTC	CASIQGGPNNEQFF
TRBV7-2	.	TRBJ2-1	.	TGTGCCAGCACCCCTTACCTGGACAATGAGCAGTTCTTC	CASTPYLDNEQFF
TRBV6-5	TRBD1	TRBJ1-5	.	TGTGCCAGCGGATCAGGGGGCAGGGGTCAGCCCCAGCATTTT	CASGSGGRGQPQHF
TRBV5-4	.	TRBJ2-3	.	TGTGCCAGCAGCTTGGAACTAGCTCCCTCAGATACGCAGTATTTT	CASSLELAPSDTQYF
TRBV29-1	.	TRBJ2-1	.	TGCAGCGTTGAACGACAGCTCGAGGATGAGCAGTTCTTC	CSVERQLEDEQFF
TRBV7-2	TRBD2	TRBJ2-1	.	TGTGCCAGCAGCTTTAGGGGACTAGCGGGGAACATCAGAGATGAGCAGTTCTTC	CASSFRGLAGNIRDEQFF
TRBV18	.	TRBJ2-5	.	TGTGCCAGCTCACCACCTTTCCAGGGTAGCCCCGAGACCCAGTACTTC	CASSPPFQGSPETQYF
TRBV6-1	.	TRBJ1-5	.	TGTGCCAGCAGTGAACATTCCGATCTTTTCCAGCCCCAGCATTTT	CASSEHSDLFQPQHF
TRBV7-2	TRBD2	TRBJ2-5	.	TGTGCCAGCAGCTTAGCAGCGGGGGGGATGAAGACCCAGTACTTC	CASSLAAGGMKTQYF
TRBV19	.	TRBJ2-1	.	TGTGCCAGTAGTATAGATACCCCCGGGGAGCAGTTCTTC	CASSIDTPGEQFF
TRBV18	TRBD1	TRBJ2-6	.	TGTGCCAGCTCACCAAGGATGTTGACAGGGGGTTCCTCTGGGGCCAACGTCCTGACTTTC	CASSPRMLTGGSSGANVLTF
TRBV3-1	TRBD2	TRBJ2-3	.	TGTGCCAGCAGCCAAGGGCGGGGGGGCACAGATACGCAGTATTTT	CASSQGRGGTDTQYF
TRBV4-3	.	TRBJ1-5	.	TGCGCCAGCAGCCCCTGGGTCCAGCAGCCCCAGCATTTT	CASSPWVQQPQHF
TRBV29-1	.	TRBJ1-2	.	TGCAGCGCCATCTCTGACAGGGGCTACACCTTC	CSAISDRGYTF
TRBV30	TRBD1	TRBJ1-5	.	TGTGCCTGGAACAGGGGCGAACAGCCCCAGCATTTT	CAWNRGEQPQHF
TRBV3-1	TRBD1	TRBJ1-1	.	TGTGCCAGCAGCACCCGACAGGGAGGTGGCACTGAAGCTTTCTTT	CASSTRQGGGTEAFF
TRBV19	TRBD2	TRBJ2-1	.	TGTGCCAGTAGACTAGCGGGGAGACACTACAATTATGATGAGCAGTTCTTC	CASRLAGRHYNYDEQFF
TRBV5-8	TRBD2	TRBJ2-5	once	TGTGCCAGCAGCTTAAGGGACCCGGGACTATCCGGGACCCAGTACTTC	CASSLRDPGLSGTQYF
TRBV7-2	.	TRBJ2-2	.	TGTGCCAGCAGCCTCCGGGCCTCGAACACCGGGGAGCTGTTTTTT	CASSLRASNTGELFF
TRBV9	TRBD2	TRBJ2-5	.	TGTGCCAGCAGTGTAAGCGGGAGCGGTGAGACCCAGTACTTC	CASSVSGSGETQYF
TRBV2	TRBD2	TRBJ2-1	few	TGTGCCAGCAAATTGGCTAGCGGGAGAAGGTACAATGAGCAGTTCTTC	CASKLASGRRYNEQFF
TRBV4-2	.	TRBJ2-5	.	TGTGCCAGCAGCCAACGGGCGGGGGCCCACCAAGAGACCCAGTACTTC	CASSQRAGAHQETQYF
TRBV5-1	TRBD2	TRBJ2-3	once	TGCGCCAGCAGCTCGGGACTAGCGGGAGGAACAGATACGCAGTATTTT	CASSSGLAGGTDTQYF
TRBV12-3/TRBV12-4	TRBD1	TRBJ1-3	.	TGTGCCAGCAGAAGTTCTACAGGGGGCGCTGGAAACACCATATATTTT	CASRSSTGGAGNTIYF
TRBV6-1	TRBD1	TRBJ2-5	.	TGTGCCAGCGTTACGACAGGGGAGGAGACCCAGTACTTC	CASVTTGEETQYF
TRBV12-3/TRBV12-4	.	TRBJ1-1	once	TGTGCCAGCAGAAGTTACAGGGAAATTGAAGCTTTCTTT	CASRSYREIEAFF
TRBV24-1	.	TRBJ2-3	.	TGTGCCACCGCTCTAGGGCAGGAAGATACGCAGTATTTT	CATALGQEDTQYF
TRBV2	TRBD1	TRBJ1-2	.	TGTGCCAGCAGCGTACAGGGGGCGGGCTATGGCTACACCTTC	CASSVQGAGYGYTF
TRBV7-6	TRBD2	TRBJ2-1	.	TGTGCCAGCAGCTTAGTACCGGGATCACTTAGCGGGAGGCAGTTCTTC	CASSLVPGSLSGRQFF
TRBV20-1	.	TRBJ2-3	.	TGCAGTGTTAGTGGGACAGATACGCAGTATTTT	CSVSGTDTQYF
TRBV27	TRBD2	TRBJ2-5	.	TGTGCCAGCAGACCGGGACTAATGTGGAAGACCCAGTACTTC	CASRPGLMWKTQYF
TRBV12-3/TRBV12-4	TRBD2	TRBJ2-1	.	TGTGCCAGCAGTTTGCCACGCAGACTAGCATCCCACAATGAGCAGTTCTTC	CASSLPRRLASHNEQFF
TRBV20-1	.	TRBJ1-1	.	TGCAGTGCCCCGACAAGGGAGAACACTGAAGCTTTCTTT	CSAPTRENTEAFF
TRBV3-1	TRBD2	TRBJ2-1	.	TGTGCCAGCAGCCCCCGTTGGGTAGCGGGGCATGAGCAGTTCTTC	CASSPRWVAGHEQFF
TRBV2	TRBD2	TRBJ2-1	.	TGTGCCAGCAGTCGACTAGCGGGGAACAATGAGCAGTTCTTC	CASSRLAGNNEQFF